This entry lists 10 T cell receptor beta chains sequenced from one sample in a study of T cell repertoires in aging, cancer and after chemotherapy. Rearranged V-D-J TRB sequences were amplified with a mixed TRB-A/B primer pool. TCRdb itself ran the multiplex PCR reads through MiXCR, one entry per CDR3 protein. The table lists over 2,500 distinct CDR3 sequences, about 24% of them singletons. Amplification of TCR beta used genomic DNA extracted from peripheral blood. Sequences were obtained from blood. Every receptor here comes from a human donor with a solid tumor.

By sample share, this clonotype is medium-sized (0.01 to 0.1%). In DNA, the CDR3 is TGTGCCAGCAGCCAGCTTCAAGCGGAGATCACCGGGGAGCTGTTTTTT. Translation gives CASSQLQAEITGELFF. The chain recombines TRBV14 with TRBJ2-2; a weak D match, TRBD2 (5 bases). The V and J ends lost 3 bases and 4 bases respectively, with 15 bases between them. This CDR3 region has 16 residues. Germline values: CDR1 SGHDN, CDR2 FVKESK.

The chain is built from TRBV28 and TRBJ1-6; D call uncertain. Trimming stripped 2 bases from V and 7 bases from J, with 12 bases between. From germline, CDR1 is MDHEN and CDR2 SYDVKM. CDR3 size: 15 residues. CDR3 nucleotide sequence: TGTGCCAGCAGTTTAACCGGGGATGGAAATTCACCCCTCCACTTT. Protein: CASSLTGDGNSPLHF.

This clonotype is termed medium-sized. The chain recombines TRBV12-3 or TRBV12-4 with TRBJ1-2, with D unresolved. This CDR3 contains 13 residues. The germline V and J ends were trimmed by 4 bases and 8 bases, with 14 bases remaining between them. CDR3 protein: CASSSRTTRGYTF. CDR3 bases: TGTGCCAGCAGTTCACGGACGACACGGGGCTACACCTTC.

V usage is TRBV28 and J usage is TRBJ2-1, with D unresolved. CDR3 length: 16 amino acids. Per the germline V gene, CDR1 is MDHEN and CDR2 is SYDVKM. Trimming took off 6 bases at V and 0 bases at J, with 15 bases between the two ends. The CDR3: CASRSLQRSSYNEQFF. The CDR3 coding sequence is TGTGCCAGCAGATCATTACAGAGATCCTCCTACAATGAGCAGTTCTTC. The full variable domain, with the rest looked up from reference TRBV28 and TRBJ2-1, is DVKVTQSSRYLVKRTGEKVFLECVQDMDHENMFWYRQDPGLGLRLIYFSYDVKMKEKGDIPEGYSVSREKKERFSLILESASTNQTSMYLCASRSLQRSSYNEQFFGPGTRLTVL.

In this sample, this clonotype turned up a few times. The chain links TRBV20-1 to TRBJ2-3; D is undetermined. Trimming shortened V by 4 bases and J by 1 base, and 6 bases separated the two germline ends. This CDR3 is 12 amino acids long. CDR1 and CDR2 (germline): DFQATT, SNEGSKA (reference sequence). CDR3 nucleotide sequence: TGCAGTGCTAATGTGGGCACAGATACGCAGTATTTT. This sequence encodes CSANVGTDTQYF.

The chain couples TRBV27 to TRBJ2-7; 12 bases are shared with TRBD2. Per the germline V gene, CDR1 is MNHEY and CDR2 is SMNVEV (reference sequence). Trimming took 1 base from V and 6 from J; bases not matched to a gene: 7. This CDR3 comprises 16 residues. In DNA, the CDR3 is TGTGCCAGCAGTTTATATCCTAGCGGGAGGGCTATCGAGCAGTACTTC. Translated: CASSLYPSGRAIEQYF.

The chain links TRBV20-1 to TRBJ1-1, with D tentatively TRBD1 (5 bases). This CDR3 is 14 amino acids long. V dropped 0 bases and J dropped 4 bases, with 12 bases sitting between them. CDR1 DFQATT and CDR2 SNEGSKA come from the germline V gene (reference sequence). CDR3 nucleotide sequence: TGCAGTGCTAGAGATTCGGGGGGGATCACTGAAGCTTTCTTT. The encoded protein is CSARDSGGITEAFF.

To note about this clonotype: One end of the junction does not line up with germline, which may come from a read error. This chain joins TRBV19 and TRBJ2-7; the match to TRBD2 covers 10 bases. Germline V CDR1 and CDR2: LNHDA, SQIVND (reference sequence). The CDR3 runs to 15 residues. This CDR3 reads CASSETSGHSYEQYF. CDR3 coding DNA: TGTGCCAGTAGTGAGACTAGCGGGCACTCCTATGAGCAGTACTTC.

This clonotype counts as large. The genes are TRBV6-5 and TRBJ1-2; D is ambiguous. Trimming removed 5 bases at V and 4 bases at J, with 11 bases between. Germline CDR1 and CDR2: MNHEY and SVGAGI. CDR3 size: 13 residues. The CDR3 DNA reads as TGTGCCAGCAGTCAGAGTCCCGTCTATGGCTACACCTTC. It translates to CASSQSPVYGYTF.

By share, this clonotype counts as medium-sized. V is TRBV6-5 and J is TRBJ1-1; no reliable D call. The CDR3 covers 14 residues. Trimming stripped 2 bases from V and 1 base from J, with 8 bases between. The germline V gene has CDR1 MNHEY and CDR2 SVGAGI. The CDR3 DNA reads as TGTGCCAGCAGTTACGGGCAGACGAACACTGAAGCTTTCTTT. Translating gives CASSYGQTNTEAFF.